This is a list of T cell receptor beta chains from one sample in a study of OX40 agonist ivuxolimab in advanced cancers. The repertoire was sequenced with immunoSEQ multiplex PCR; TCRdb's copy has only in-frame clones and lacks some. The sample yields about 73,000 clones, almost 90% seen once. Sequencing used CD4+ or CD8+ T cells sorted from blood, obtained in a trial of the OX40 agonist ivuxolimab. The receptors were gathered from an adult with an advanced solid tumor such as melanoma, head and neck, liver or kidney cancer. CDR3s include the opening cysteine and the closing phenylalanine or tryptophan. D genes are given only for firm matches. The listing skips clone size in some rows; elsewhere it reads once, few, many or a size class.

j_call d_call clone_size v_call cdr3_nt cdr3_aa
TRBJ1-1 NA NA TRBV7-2 TGTGCCAGCAGCCCCCGTTCTGGGAACCCTGAAGCTTTCTTT CASSPRSGNPEAFF
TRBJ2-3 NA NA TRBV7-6 TGTGCCAGCAGCCCACGGTGGAGCACAGATACGCAGTATTTT CASSPRWSTDTQYF
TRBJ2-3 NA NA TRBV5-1 TGCGCCAGCAGCCCCGCTGATACCACAGATACGCAGTATTTT CASSPADTTDTQYF
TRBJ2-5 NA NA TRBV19 TGTGCCAGCGCTACCCTCGGCGGGCAAGAGACCCAGTACTTC CASATLGGQETQYF
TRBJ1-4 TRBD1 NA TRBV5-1 TGCGCCAGCAGCCGTACTGGGACAGCTAATGAAAAACTGTTTTTT CASSRTGTANEKLFF
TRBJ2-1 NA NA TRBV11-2 TGTGCCAGCAGCACCCGGGTTAGTTACAATGAGCAGTTCTTC CASSTRVSYNEQFF
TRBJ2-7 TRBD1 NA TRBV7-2 TGTGCCAGCAGCTTTACCGGGACAGGGGCCCTATCCCACGAGCAGTACTTC CASSFTGTGALSHEQYF
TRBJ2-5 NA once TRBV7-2 TGTGCCAGCAGCTATTACTACCAAGAGACCCAGTACTTC CASSYYYQETQYF
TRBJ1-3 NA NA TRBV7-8 TGTGCCAGCAGCTTAGGACGGAACTCTGGAAACACCATATATTTT CASSLGRNSGNTIYF
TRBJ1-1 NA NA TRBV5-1 TGCGCCAGCAGAAGACGGGACACCACTGAAGCTTTCTTT CASRRRDTTEAFF
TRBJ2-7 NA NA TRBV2 TGTGCCAGCAGTGAACGGGCAGGTTCCTACGAGCAGTACTTC CASSERAGSYEQYF
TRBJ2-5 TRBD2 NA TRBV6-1 TGTGCCAGCAGTAGCCGACTAGCGGGGCTAGAGACCCAGTACTTC CASSSRLAGLETQYF
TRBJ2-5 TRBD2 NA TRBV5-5 TGTGCCAGCAGCGCCGGGACTAACCTAATGGAGACCCAGTACTTC CASSAGTNLMETQYF
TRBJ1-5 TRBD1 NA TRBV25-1 TGTGCCAGCAAGGACAGGGCCCAGCCCCAGCATTTT CASKDRAQPQHF
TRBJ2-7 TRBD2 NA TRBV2 TGTGCCAGCAGTGAGCAGACTAGCGGGACATCCTACGAGCAGTACTTC CASSEQTSGTSYEQYF
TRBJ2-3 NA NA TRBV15 TGTGCCACCAGCAGACCGCCGCCTCTAGGAGATACGCAGTATTTT CATSRPPPLGDTQYF
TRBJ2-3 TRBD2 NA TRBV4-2 TGTGCCAGCAGCCTGTCTAGCGGGAGGGCCGGGGCAGATACGCAGTATTTT CASSLSSGRAGADTQYF
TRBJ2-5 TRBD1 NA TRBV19 TGTGCCAGTAGTTCACAGGGGGCCCCCCAAGAGACCCAGTACTTC CASSSQGAPQETQYF
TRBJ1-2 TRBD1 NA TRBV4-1 TGCGCCAGCAGCCAGGACAGGGCTTTCTATGGCTACACCTTC CASSQDRAFYGYTF
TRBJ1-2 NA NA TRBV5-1 TGCGCCAGCAGCTTGGAGGGTAAAGGCTATGGCTACACCTTC CASSLEGKGYGYTF
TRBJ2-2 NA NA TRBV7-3 TGTGCCAGCAGCTTAGGGACCATGAACACCGGGGAGCTGTTTTTT CASSLGTMNTGELFF
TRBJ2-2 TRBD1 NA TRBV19 TGTGCCAGTAGCAGGACAGGCCTCGGAACCGGGGAGCTGTTTTTT CASSRTGLGTGELFF
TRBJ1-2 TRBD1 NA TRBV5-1 TGCGCCAGCAGCTCAACAGGGGGCGTTGGCTACACCTTC CASSSTGGVGYTF
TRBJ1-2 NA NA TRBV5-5 TGTGCCAGCAGCTTCGACAGCGGCCCGTATGGCTACACCTTC CASSFDSGPYGYTF
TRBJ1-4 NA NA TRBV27 TGTGCCAGCAGACCCGCGTGGGGGAAAAGTGAAGAAAAACTGTTTTTT CASRPAWGKSEEKLFF
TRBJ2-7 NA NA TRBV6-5 TGTGCCAGCAGTTACTCGGCGGGTAACCTCTACGAGCAGTACTTC CASSYSAGNLYEQYF
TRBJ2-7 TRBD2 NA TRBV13 TGTGCCAGCAGACTTAGCGGGAGGGTTAGCGAGCAGTACTTC CASRLSGRVSEQYF
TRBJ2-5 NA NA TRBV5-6 TGTGCCAGCAGCTGGGGGGGCTACGGACGGTTGATAGAGACCCAGTACTTC CASSWGGYGRLIETQYF
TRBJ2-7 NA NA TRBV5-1 TGCGCCAGCAGCTTGGCCCAGGGTTCCTACGAGCAGTACTTC CASSLAQGSYEQYF
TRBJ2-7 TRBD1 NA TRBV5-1 TGCGCCAGCAGCCCGGGACAGGGCCCCTACGAGCAGTACTTC CASSPGQGPYEQYF
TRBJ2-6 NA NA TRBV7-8 TGTGCCAGCAGCTTAGGACCCTCGAGAGTCTCTGGGGCCAACGTCCTGACTTTC CASSLGPSRVSGANVLTF
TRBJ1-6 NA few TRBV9 TGTGCCAGCAGCGTAGAGACGGACAATTCACCCCTCCACTTT CASSVETDNSPLHF
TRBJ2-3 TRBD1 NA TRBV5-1 TGCGCCAGCTCGGACAGGCCGGCCACACAAGATACGCAGTATTTT CASSDRPATQDTQYF
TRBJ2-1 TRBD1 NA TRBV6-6 TGTGCCAGCAGCCTTATACAGGGGGCGTCCAATGAGCAGTTCTTC CASSLIQGASNEQFF
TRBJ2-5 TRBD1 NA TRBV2 TGTGCCAGCAGTGAAGCGAGGACAGGGGGCTCTCGGGAGACCCAGTACTTC CASSEARTGGSRETQYF
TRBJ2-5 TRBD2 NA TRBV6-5 TGTGCCAGCAGTTCCCTCGGGGGGGCGGAGACCCAGTACTTC CASSSLGGAETQYF
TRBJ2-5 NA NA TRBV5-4 TGTGCCAGCAGCTTGGCAGGGGCCAGGGAGACCCAGTACTTC CASSLAGARETQYF
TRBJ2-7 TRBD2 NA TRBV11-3 TGTGCCAGCAGCCCCCTAGCGGGAGGGCCCGAGCAGTACTTC CASSPLAGGPEQYF
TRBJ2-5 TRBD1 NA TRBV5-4 TGTGCCAGCAGCTTGGGACCGGGACAGGACGGGGGAGAGACCCAGTACTTC CASSLGPGQDGGETQYF
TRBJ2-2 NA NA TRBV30 TGTGCCTGGAGTAAGGACCCTCTCACCGGGGAGCTGTTTTTT CAWSKDPLTGELFF
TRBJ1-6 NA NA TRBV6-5 TGTGCCAGCAGGACCTCCGACAGGCGGAATTCACCCCTCCACTTT CASRTSDRRNSPLHF
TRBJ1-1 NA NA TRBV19 TGTGCCAGTAGTTTCTCCTCACCGGGCACTGAAGCTTTCTTT CASSFSSPGTEAFF
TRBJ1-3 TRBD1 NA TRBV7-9 TGTGCCAGCAGCCCTAATCAGGGGGTAGCTGGAAACACCATATATTTT CASSPNQGVAGNTIYF